This T cell receptor beta chain was captured by sequencing in a study of Tregs in tolerant kidney transplant recipients. Study-level findings and limits: Few patients were studied, so findings need validation in larger groups.

Worth noting for this clone: Its antigen is not known.

Sequencing used immunoSEQ multiplex PCR; TCRdb keeps in-frame clones, though not all of them. The sample has 90,000 to 150,000 clones; about 90% are singletons. V lost 7 bases to trimming and J lost 2 bases, with 14 bases between them. Germline assignment: CDR1 SNHLY and CDR2 FYNNEI. The CDR3 runs to 14 residues. The chain combines TRBV2 with TRBJ1-2; weak D call: TRBD1 (5 bases). The TCR originated in a human donor in good health. The sample was CD4+ T cells from blood. This CDR3 reads CASMVGTGNYGYTF. In DNA, the CDR3 is TGTGCCAGCATGGTGGGTACAGGAAACTATGGCTACACCTTC.